This is a list of T cell receptor beta chains from one sample in a study of T cell repertoires in cytomegalovirus infection. TCRdb itself ran the reads through MiXCR, one entry per CDR3 protein. The sample has fewer than 250,000 distinct CDR3 sequences; 9% to 15% are singletons. Sequencing used PBMCs. These receptors came from a human donor in good health (CMV status not recorded). Some clones in this sample may be carry-over from other donors' samples. Both conserved end residues are part of each CDR3. A D gene is named only where the DNA matches it firmly. The size of a clone is reported for some rows only, either as once, few or many, or as a class for expanded clones.

D,J,size,V,DNA,CDR3
-,TRBJ2-2,few,TRBV6-1,TGTGCCAGCAGGCCTCAAGTCACCGGGGAGCTGTTTTTT,CASRPQVTGELFF
-,TRBJ2-3,many,TRBV7-2,TGTGCCAGCAGCCGCACAGGGGGGGAAAATACGCAGTATTTT,CASSRTGGENTQYF
-,TRBJ1-2,-,TRBV18,TGTGCCAGCTCAGACGGTCTCTATGGCTACACCTTC,CASSDGLYGYTF
-,TRBJ1-2,-,TRBV6-6,TGTGCCAGCAGGAAAACAGGGCAGGACTATGGCTACACCTTC,CASRKTGQDYGYTF
-,TRBJ1-4,many,TRBV7-2,TGTGCCAGCAGCTCAATGACCGGCCAGGATGAAAAACTGTTTTTT,CASSSMTGQDEKLFF
-,TRBJ2-3,few,TRBV10-2,TGCGCCAGCATAGAGGGGCGGGACTGGTCCCTCACAGATACGCAGTATTTT,CASIEGRDWSLTDTQYF
TRBD1,TRBJ2-7,few,TRBV29-1,TGCAGCGTTGTCGGGAGGACAGGGGGCCACGAGCAGTACTTC,CSVVGRTGGHEQYF
-,TRBJ2-1,few,TRBV11-3,TGTGCCAGCAGCGCCGGGACCGAGTTGTTCTTC,CASSAGTELFF
-,TRBJ1-1,many,TRBV6-5,TGTGCCAGCAGTTCCCTCCAGGGGCGATGGCCTGAAGCTTTCTTT,CASSSLQGRWPEAFF
-,TRBJ2-1,few,TRBV4-3,TGCGCCAGCAGCCCCCCTGGTACAGGGGAGCAGTTCTTC,CASSPPGTGEQFF
-,TRBJ2-2,few,TRBV4-2,TGTGCCAGCAGCCGGGGGGCCGACACCGGGGAGCTGTTTTTT,CASSRGADTGELFF
TRBD1,TRBJ2-5,many,TRBV7-8,TGTGCCAGCAGCTTAACGGGACAGGTGCGCCATGGGCAAGAGACCCAGTACTTC,CASSLTGQVRHGQETQYF
-,TRBJ2-1,-,TRBV7-6,TGTGCCAGCAGCGGCGGGGTTAACTCCTACAATGAGCAGTTCTTC,CASSGGVNSYNEQFF
-,TRBJ2-1,-,TRBV20-1,TGCAGTGCTAGAGACCCCCGGGGCGCGAGCTCCTACAATGAGCAGTTCTTC,CSARDPRGASSYNEQFF
TRBD1,TRBJ1-1,many,TRBV7-2,TGTGCCAGCAGCCTAGGACAGGGGGCTACGAACACTGAAGCTTTCTTT,CASSLGQGATNTEAFF
-,TRBJ1-1,many,TRBV7-2,TGTGCCAGCAGCCCGAAGACCCGGGTCGGGACTGAAGCTTTCTTT,CASSPKTRVGTEAFF
-,TRBJ2-7,many,TRBV7-2,TGTGCCAGCAGCGGCCCCTCACTACAGCTACCGTACGAGCAGTACTTC,CASSGPSLQLPYEQYF
-,TRBJ1-5,few,TRBV19,TGTGCCAGTAGTATAGACCGGGGGCGCGAAATACAGCCCCAGCATTTT,CASSIDRGREIQPQHF
-,TRBJ2-6,few,TRBV3-1,TGTGCCAGCAGCCACGGGACGGGGGCCAACGTCCTGACTTTC,CASSHGTGANVLTF
-,TRBJ2-7,many,TRBV4-2,TGTGCCAGCAGCCAAGCCGGGACGGTACTACGAGAGCAGTACTTC,CASSQAGTVLREQYF
TRBD1,TRBJ1-2,many,TRBV7-2,TGTGCCAGCAGCCCTCAGGGGGGGGGCGCGAGAGATGGCTACACCTTC,CASSPQGGGARDGYTF
TRBD1,TRBJ2-2,many,TRBV28,TGTGCCAGCAGGTCGGGACAGGGATTGGTCGGGGAGCTGTTTTTT,CASRSGQGLVGELFF
-,TRBJ1-1,many,TRBV7-3,TGTGCCAGCAGTCCCGCCGGGACCACTGAAGCTTTCTTT,CASSPAGTTEAFF
-,TRBJ2-7,many,TRBV7-2,TGTGCCAGCAGCTTAGGACAGGACCGCGAGCAGTACTTC,CASSLGQDREQYF
-,TRBJ2-5,-,TRBV28,TGTGCCAGCAGTTCGACCGGGCTAACCCAGTACTTC,CASSSTGLTQYF
-,TRBJ1-1,few,TRBV25-1,TGTGCCAGCACCAGGGAGATGAACACTGAAGCTTTCTTT,CASTREMNTEAFF
TRBD1,TRBJ1-2,-,TRBV29-1,TGCAGCGTTACCGGGACAGGGGGCCGGGGTGGCTACACCTTC,CSVTGTGGRGGYTF
-,TRBJ1-5,many,TRBV7-2,TGTGCCAGCAGCCCGACTGGCTTCAGCAATCAGCCCCAGCATTTT,CASSPTGFSNQPQHF
-,TRBJ2-3,-,TRBV6-1,TGTGCCAGCATTCCTCATCCGAACACAGATACGCAGTATTTT,CASIPHPNTDTQYF